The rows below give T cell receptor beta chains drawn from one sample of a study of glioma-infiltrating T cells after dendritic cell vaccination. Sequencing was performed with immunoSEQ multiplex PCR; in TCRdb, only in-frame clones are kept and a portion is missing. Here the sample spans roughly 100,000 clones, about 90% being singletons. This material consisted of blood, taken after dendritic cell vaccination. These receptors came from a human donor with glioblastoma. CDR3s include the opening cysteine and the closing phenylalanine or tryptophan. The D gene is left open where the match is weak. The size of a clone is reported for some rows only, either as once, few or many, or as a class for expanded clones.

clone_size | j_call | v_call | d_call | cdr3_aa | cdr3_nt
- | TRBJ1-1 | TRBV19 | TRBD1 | CASRSLAGTGVVNTEAFF | TGTGCCAGTAGGTCCCTTGCCGGGACAGGGGTTGTGAACACTGAAGCTTTCTTT
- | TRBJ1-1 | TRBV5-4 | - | CATSVGAAEAFF | TGTGCCACCTCGGTTGGGGCGGCTGAAGCTTTCTTT
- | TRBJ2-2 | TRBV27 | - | CASSSSSNTGELFF | TGTGCCAGCAGTTCGAGTTCGAACACCGGGGAGCTGTTTTTT
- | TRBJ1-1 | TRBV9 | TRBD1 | CASSVGQPVTEAFF | TGTGCCAGCAGCGTGGGACAGCCGGTGACTGAAGCTTTCTTT
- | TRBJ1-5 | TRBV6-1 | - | CASMGLGGNQPQHF | TGTGCCAGCATGGGGCTAGGTGGGAACCAGCCCCAGCATTTT
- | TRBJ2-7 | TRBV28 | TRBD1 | CASSLLPLTSGQGFLEQYF | TGTGCCAGCAGTTTACTTCCTCTTACGTCCGGACAGGGGTTCCTCGAGCAGTACTTC
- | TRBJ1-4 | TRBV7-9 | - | CASTQVWNEKLFF | TGTGCCAGCACACAGGTCTGGAATGAAAAACTGTTTTTT
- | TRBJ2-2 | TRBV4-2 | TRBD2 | CASSQLAGGNTGELFF | TGTGCCAGCAGCCAACTAGCGGGAGGCAACACCGGGGAGCTGTTTTTT
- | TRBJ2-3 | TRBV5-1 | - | CASSVGGITDTQYF | TGCGCCAGCAGCGTGGGCGGTATCACAGATACGCAGTATTTT
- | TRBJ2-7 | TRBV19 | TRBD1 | CASSIGRQGIYEQYF | TGTGCCAGTAGTATAGGGCGACAGGGGATTTACGAGCAGTACTTC
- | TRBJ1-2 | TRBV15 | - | CATSRGAGYGYTF | TGTGCCACCAGCAGAGGGGCAGGGTATGGCTACACCTTC
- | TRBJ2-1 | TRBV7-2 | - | CASSYGGGFFDEQFF | TGTGCCAGCAGCTATGGGGGCGGGTTCTTCGATGAGCAGTTCTTC
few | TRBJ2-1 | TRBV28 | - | CASSFWSSRTASYNEQFF | TGTGCCAGCAGTTTTTGGTCCTCTCGGACAGCTTCCTACAATGAGCAGTTCTTC
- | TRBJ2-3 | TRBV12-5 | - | CASGLLTDTQYF | TGTGCTAGTGGTTTACTCACAGATACGCAGTATTTT
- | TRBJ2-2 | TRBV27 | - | CASSAKRGTGELFF | TGTGCCAGCAGTGCGAAAAGGGGTACCGGGGAGCTGTTTTTT
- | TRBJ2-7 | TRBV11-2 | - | CASSAILSYEQYF | TGTGCCAGCAGCGCAATACTGAGCTACGAGCAGTACTTC
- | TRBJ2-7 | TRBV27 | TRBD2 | CASSRSSGGLRTYEQYF | TGTGCCAGCAGTCGGAGTAGCGGGGGGCTAAGAACCTACGAGCAGTACTTC
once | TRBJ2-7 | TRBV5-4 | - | CASSFEAGPYEQYF | TGTGCCAGCAGCTTTGAGGCGGGCCCCTACGAGCAGTACTTC
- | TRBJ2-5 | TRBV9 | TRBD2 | CASSVEARGGLTQYF | TGTGCCAGCAGCGTAGAGGCGCGGGGGGGGCTCACCCAGTACTTC
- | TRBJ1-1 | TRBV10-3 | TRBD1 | CAISATGGGTEAFF | TGTGCCATCAGTGCGACAGGGGGAGGCACTGAAGCTTTCTTT
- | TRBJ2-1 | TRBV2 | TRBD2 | CASVRTFSGATYNEQFF | TGTGCCAGCGTGCGAACCTTTAGCGGGGCTACCTACAATGAGCAGTTCTTC
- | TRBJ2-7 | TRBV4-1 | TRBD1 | CASSQLGQGPYEQYF | TGCGCCAGCAGCCAATTGGGACAGGGTCCCTACGAGCAGTACTTC
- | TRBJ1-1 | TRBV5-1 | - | CASSLGTGLDAEAFF | TGCGCCAGCAGCTTGGGTACAGGTTTGGACGCTGAAGCTTTCTTT
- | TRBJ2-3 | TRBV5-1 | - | CASSLGEALDTQYF | TGCGCCAGCAGCTTGGGGGAGGCCTTGGATACGCAGTATTTT
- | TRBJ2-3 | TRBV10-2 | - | CASSESGGRGTQYF | TGCGCCAGCAGTGAGAGTGGCGGGCGGGGTACGCAGTATTTT
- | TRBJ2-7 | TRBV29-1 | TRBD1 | CSVGQGARYEQYF | TGCAGCGTTGGACAGGGGGCGAGATACGAGCAGTACTTC
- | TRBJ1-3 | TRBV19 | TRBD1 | CASSATTGAGNTIYF | TGTGCCAGTAGTGCGACAACAGGGGCTGGAAACACCATATATTTT
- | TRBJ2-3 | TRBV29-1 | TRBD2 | CSVGSGGVDTQYF | TGCAGCGTTGGTAGCGGGGGGGTGGATACGCAGTATTTT
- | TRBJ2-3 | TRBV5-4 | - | CASRQASTDTQYF | TGTGCCAGCAGGCAGGCAAGCACAGATACGCAGTATTTT
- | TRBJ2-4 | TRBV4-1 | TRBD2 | CASSQPSGGAKNIQYF | TGCGCCAGCAGCCAACCTAGCGGGGGGGCCAAAAACATTCAGTACTTC
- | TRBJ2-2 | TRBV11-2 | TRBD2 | CASSLGLANTGELFF | TGTGCCAGCAGCTTGGGACTAGCGAACACCGGGGAGCTGTTTTTT
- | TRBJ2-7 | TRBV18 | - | CASSPPPGLHEQYF | TGTGCCAGCTCACCACCCCCAGGTCTCCACGAGCAGTACTTC
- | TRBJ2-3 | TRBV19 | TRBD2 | CASSPGGTSGRLLDTQYF | TGTGCCAGTAGTCCCGGGGGGACTAGCGGGAGGCTTTTAGATACGCAGTATTTT
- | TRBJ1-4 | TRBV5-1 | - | CASSPGLTNEKLFF | TGCGCCAGCAGCCCGGGACTGACTAATGAAAAACTGTTTTTT
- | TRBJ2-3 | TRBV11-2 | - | CASSLGGTRDTQYF | TGTGCCAGCAGCTTGGGGGGTACACGGGATACGCAGTATTTT